These 26 T cell receptor beta chains originate from one sample sequenced in a study of T cell responses to AZD1222 COVID-19 vaccine. TCRdb's table, derived via immunoSEQ multiplex PCR, lists solely in-frame clones and lacks some. The sample lists some 65,000 clones; less than 85% were seen once. Sequencing used peripheral blood, obtained on day 0 of MenACWY control vaccination. These receptors originate from an adult in good health.

This chain links TRBV7-3 with TRBJ1-5; a weak D match, TRBD1 (6 bases). The CDR3 runs to 14 residues. The germline V gene encodes CDR1 SGHTA and CDR2 FQGTGA. The V end was cut by 4 bases, the J end by 6 bases, with 13 bases between. CDR3 DNA sequence: TGTGCCAGCAGCTCTCACAGGGTAGGTCAGCCCCAGCATTTT. Protein: CASSSHRVGQPQHF.

The rearrangement links TRBV29-1 to TRBJ2-3; TRBD1 agrees at 8 bases. CDR1 is SQVTM and CDR2 is ANQGSEA in the germline V gene. The CDR3 runs 13 residues. J gave up 3 bases and V 6 bases, and 5 bases lay outside the gene matches. The CDR3 region is CSVERTGTDTQYF. The CDR3 DNA is TGCAGCGTCGAGCGGACAGGGACAGATACGCAGTATTTT.

Comment on this clone: Mismatch with germline at one junction end may stem from a read error. J is TRBJ2-5 and V is TRBV7-7; D may match TRBD1 or TRBD2 (6 bases each). The germline V gene has CDR1 SSHAT and CDR2 FNYEAQ (reference sequence). The CDR3 spans 13 residues. The CDR3 region is CASSFGGPETQYF. The CDR3 nucleotides are TGTGCTAGCAGCTTTGGGGGGCCAGAGACCCAGTACTTC.

The rearrangement links TRBV6-5 to TRBJ1-6; no clear D. The CDR3 sequence is 13 residues long. Trimming stripped 11 bases from V and 5 bases from J, with 13 bases between. Germline V gene sequence: CDR1 MNHEY, CDR2 SVGAGI. The CDR3 region is CASSEVDNSPLHF. CDR3 nucleotide sequence: TGTGCCTCCTCCGAGGTAGATAATTCACCCCTCCACTTT.

V gene TRBV28 combines with J gene TRBJ1-3; D might be TRBD1 (5 bases). V gave up 8 bases and J gave up 7 bases, with 12 bases separating them. The germline gives CDR1 MDHEN, CDR2 SYDVKM. The CDR3 has 12 amino acids. CDR3 amino acids: CASRDRKNTIYF. CDR3 in DNA: TGTGCCAGCCGGGACCGGAAGAACACCATATATTTT.

Worth noting for this clone: One junction end disagrees with the germline gene, perhaps due to a read error. V gene TRBV28 combines with J gene TRBJ1-6, with D possibly being TRBD1 (5 bases). CDR1 and CDR2 from the germline V gene are MDHEN and SYDVKM. The CDR3 runs 15 residues. For the CDR3, the DNA is TGTGCTAGCAGGGTCGTAGGTCCTGAGTCTTCACCCCTCCACTTT. Protein sequence: CASRVVGPESSPLHF.

The DNA for the CDR3 is TGTGCCAGCAGCTTAGGGTCAGCGAGCTCCTACGAGCAGTACTTC. The encoded protein is CASSLGSASSYEQYF. V usage is TRBV7-2 and J usage is TRBJ2-7; D is uncertain. This CDR3 is built from 15 residues. Germline CDR1 reads SGHTA; CDR2 reads FQGNSA. V was cut by 1 base and J by 0 bases, with 10 bases left in between. Full variable domain (outside the CDR3, taken from reference TRBV7-2 and TRBJ2-7): GAGVSQSPSNKVTEKGKDVELRCDPISGHTALYWYRQSLGQGLEFLIYFQGNSAPDKSGLPSDRFSAERTGGSVSTLTIQRTQQEDSAVYLCASSLGSASSYEQYFGPGTRLTVT.

This chain connects TRBV20-1 to TRBJ2-1, with D perhaps TRBD2 (5 bases). Trimming left V 4 bases short and J 10 bases short, with 11 bases between. The length of the CDR3 is 11 residues. Germline values: CDR1 DFQATT, CDR2 SNEGSKA (reference sequence). This CDR3 reads CSATSASEQFF. The CDR3 DNA reads as TGCAGTGCTACGAGCGCTAGCGAGCAGTTCTTC.

This chain links TRBV11-2 with TRBJ2-6; the match to TRBD1 covers 8 bases. The trim removed 5 bases at V and 2 bases at J, leaving 8 bases unmatched. Germline V gene data show CDR1 as SGHAT and CDR2 as FQNNGV. The CDR3 covers 17 residues. The CDR3 bases are TGTGCCAGCAGCCCAGGACAGGGTTCTCCTGGGGCCAACGTCCTGACTTTC. Translated, it gives CASSPGQGSPGANVLTF.

The rearrangement links TRBV5-6 to TRBJ1-1; 8 bases fit TRBD1. V trimming: 4 bases; J trimming: 5 bases; junction bases outside the gene matches: 7. The CDR3 length is 14 residues. The V gene's germline CDR1 is SGHDT and CDR2 YYEEEE. CDR3 sequence reads: CASSLRQGRTEAFF. The CDR3 DNA sequence: TGTGCCAGCAGCCTTCGACAGGGGAGGACTGAAGCTTTCTTT.

The chain couples TRBV30 to TRBJ1-5; no definite D call. Germline CDR1 and CDR2: GTSNPN and SVGIG (reference sequence). Trimming pared 0 bases from V and 2 bases from J, leaving 11 bases between. This CDR3 comprises 15 residues. For the CDR3, the DNA is TGTGCCTGGAGTGTTGGCGGTAGAGGCAATCAGCCCCAGCATTTT. Amino acid sequence: CAWSVGGRGNQPQHF.

This sequence joins TRBV24-1 and TRBJ2-2; 8 bases map to TRBD1. The J segment lost 5 bases and the V segment lost 9 bases, leaving 22 bases of the junction unmatched. This CDR3 is built from 19 residues. The V gene's germline CDR1 is KGHDR and CDR2 SFDVKD. In nucleotides, the CDR3 is TGTGCCACCCGTTCCGGGACAGGAGCCTCTCCTGAGACTACCGGGGAGCTGTTTTTT. This translates into CATRSGTGASPETTGELFF.

The J gene is TRBJ2-6, the V gene TRBV19; D is unclear. The CDR3 spans 16 residues. CDR1 LNHDA and CDR2 SQIVND come from the germline V gene (reference sequence). The V end was cut by 0 bases, the J end by 4 bases, with 10 bases between. The CDR3 nucleotides read TGTGCCAGTAGTATAGACTCTCGGCGCGGGGCCAACGTCCTGACTTTC. Translation: CASSIDSRRGANVLTF.

The chain is built from TRBV5-1 and TRBJ1-2; a possible D gene is TRBD1 (5 bases). V lost 6 bases and J 3 bases, leaving 12 bases between the germline ends. Germline V gene data show CDR1 as SGHRS and CDR2 as YFSETQ. This CDR3 has 13 amino acids. The DNA of the CDR3 is TGCGCCAGCAAAAGGGGCGCGGACTATGGCTACACCTTC. Translated: CASKRGADYGYTF.

J is TRBJ1-4 and V is TRBV4-1; no definite D call. Germline CDR1 is MGHRA and CDR2 is YSYEKL. The CDR3 is made up of 14 amino acids. V gave up 0 bases and J gave up 8 bases, with 10 bases separating them. The CDR3 spells CASSQDPNQEKLFF. The CDR3 nucleotides read TGCGCCAGCAGCCAAGATCCCAACCAGGAAAAACTGTTTTTT.

The chain recombines TRBV6-5 with TRBJ2-1; 9 bases map to TRBD1. CDR1 is MNHEY and CDR2 is SVGAGI in the germline V gene. The CDR3 extends over 14 amino acids. After removal of 4 bases from V and 15 bases from J, the junction contained 13 bases not matched to a gene. The CDR3 DNA reads TGTGCCAGCAGTTTCGAATGGACGGGACAGGGACTGTTCTTC. This translates into CASSFEWTGQGLFF.

This clone was detected only a few times. This chain uses TRBV6-2 or TRBV6-3 with TRBJ1-3; 7 bases are shared with TRBD1. The germline V gene has CDR1 MNHEY and CDR2 SVGEGT. The V and J ends lost 6 bases and 0 bases, in that order; junction bases with no gene match: 8. The CDR3 has 16 residues. The CDR3, as DNA: TGTGCCAGCAGCCTCGGACAGGTCTTCTCTGGAAACACCATATATTTT. Encoded protein: CASSLGQVFSGNTIYF.

The chain links TRBV6-5 to TRBJ2-7, with D perhaps matching TRBD2 (6 bases). The CDR3 has 13 residues. Germline CDR1 reads MNHEY; CDR2 reads SVGAGI. V was clipped by 6 bases and J by 2 bases, with 11 bases between them. The CDR3 loop reads CASRWGDPYEQYF. CDR3 coding DNA: TGTGCCAGCAGGTGGGGGGATCCCTACGAGCAGTACTTC.

The CDR3 here is CASSRPIDRNPYEQYF. DNA of the CDR3: TGCGCCAGCAGCCGCCCTATCGACAGGAACCCGTACGAGCAGTACTTC. This chain links TRBV5-1 with TRBJ2-7, with D possibly being TRBD1 (6 bases). Trimming took 4 bases from V and 4 from J, leaving 21 bases between them. The germline V gene encodes CDR1 SGHRS and CDR2 YFSETQ. This CDR3 region has 16 residues. The full variable domain, rest sourced from reference TRBV5-1 and TRBJ2-7, is KAGVTQTPRYLIKTRGQQVTLSCSPISGHRSVSWYQQTPGQGLQFLFEYFSETQRNKGNFPGRFSGRQFSNSRSEMNVSTLELGDSALYLCASSRPIDRNPYEQYFGPGTRLTVT.

The chain is built from TRBV29-1 and TRBJ2-3; TRBD2 agrees at 10 bases. This CDR3 is built from 18 residues. Trimming removed 4 bases from V and 0 bases from J; junction bases left unmatched: 13. Germline V gene data show CDR1 as SQVTM and CDR2 as ANQGSEA. For the CDR3, the DNA is TGCAGCGTTGGTAGAATCCCGGGACTAGCGCAAAGCACAGATACGCAGTATTTT. This encodes CSVGRIPGLAQSTDTQYF.

This clone has a single count. V usage is TRBV6-5 and J usage is TRBJ2-7, with D possibly TRBD1 on 6 matching bases. The CDR3 sequence is 12 residues long. V was cut by 2 bases and J by 7 bases, with 9 bases left in between. Germline CDR1 MNHEY, CDR2 SVGAGI. In DNA, the CDR3 is TGTGCCAGCAGTTACCTAACAGGGGAGCAGTACTTC. This sequence encodes CASSYLTGEQYF.

The chain joins TRBV29-1 to TRBJ2-1; D remains unclear. The germline gives CDR1 SQVTM, CDR2 ANQGSEA. CDR3 size: 12 residues. V lost 7 bases, J lost 5 bases, and 12 bases lay in between. This CDR3 reads CSAPRPNNEQFF. The DNA for the CDR3 is TGCAGCGCCCCCAGGCCAAACAATGAGCAGTTCTTC.

The table lists this clone with a few counts. V gene TRBV28 combines with J gene TRBJ1-3; D may be TRBD1 (6 bases). Germline V CDR1 and CDR2: MDHEN, SYDVKM. Trimming cost V 5 bases and J 4 bases, with 15 bases left between them. This CDR3 is built from 15 residues. For the CDR3, the DNA is TGTGCCAGCAGTCGTAGACAGGCGGCAGGAAACACCATATATTTT. Protein sequence: CASSRRQAAGNTIYF.

This clone has a single count. The chain employs TRBV7-8 and TRBJ2-5; D may correspond to TRBD1 or TRBD2 (5 bases each). V lost 4 bases and J lost 1, with 13 bases in between. This CDR3 spans 15 amino acids. Germline assignment: CDR1 SGHVS and CDR2 FQNEAQ. CDR3: CASSYNVGPQETQYF. The CDR3 nucleotides are TGTGCCAGCAGCTATAACGTGGGACCCCAAGAGACCCAGTACTTC.

About this clone: The conserved phenylalanine or tryptophan is not found at the CDR3 terminus, so this likely reflects a read error. The DNA is omitted, as the CDR3 cannot be located on it reliably, and the CDR3 follows TCRdb's listing. The J gene is TRBJ1-1, the V gene TRBV21-1. TRBV21-1 is labeled a pseudogene. The CDR3 length equals 10 residues, ends included. The CDR3: CASSFRGLSE.

This clone was seen a single time. The gene calls are TRBV18 and TRBJ1-1; unclear D gene. The germline V and J ends were trimmed by 3 bases and 1 base, with 12 bases remaining between them. Looked up from germline, CDR1 is KGHSH and CDR2 is LQKENI. The CDR3 extends over 15 amino acids. The CDR3, as DNA: TGTGCCAGCTCACCTCAGGCAGTGGGGAACACTGAAGCTTTCTTT. Its protein product is CASSPQAVGNTEAFF.